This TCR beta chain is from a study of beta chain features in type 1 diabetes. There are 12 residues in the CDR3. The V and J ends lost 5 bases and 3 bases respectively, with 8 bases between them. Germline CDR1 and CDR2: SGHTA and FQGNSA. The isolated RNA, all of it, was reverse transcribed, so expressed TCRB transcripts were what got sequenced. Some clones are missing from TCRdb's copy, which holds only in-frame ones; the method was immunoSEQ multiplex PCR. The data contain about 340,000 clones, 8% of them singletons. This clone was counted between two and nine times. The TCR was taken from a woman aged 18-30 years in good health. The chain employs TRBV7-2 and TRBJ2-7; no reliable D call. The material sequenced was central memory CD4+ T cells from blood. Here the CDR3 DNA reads TGTGCCAGCAGCCTCACTCTCTACGAGCAGTACTTC. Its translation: CASSLTLYEQYF.